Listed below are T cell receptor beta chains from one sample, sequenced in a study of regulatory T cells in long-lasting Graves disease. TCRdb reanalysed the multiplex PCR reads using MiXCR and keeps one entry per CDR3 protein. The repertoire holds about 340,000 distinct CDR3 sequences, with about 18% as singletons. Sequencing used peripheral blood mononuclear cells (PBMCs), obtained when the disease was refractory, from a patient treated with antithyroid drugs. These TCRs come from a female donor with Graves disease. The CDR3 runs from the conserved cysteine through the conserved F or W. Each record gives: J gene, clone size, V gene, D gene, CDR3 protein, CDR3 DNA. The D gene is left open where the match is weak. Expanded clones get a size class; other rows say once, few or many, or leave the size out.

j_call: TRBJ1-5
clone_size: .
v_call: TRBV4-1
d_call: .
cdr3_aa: CASSQEGSRIGNQPQHF
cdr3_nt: TGCGCCAGCAGCCAAGAGGGCAGCCGGATAGGCAATCAGCCCCAGCATTTT

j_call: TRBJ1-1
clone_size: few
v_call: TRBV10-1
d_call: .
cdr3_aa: CASSEGSGDTEAFF
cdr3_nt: TGCGCCAGCAGTGAGGGATCAGGGGATACTGAAGCTTTCTTT

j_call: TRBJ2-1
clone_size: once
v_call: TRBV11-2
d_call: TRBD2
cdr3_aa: CASNIFSGINNEQFF
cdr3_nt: TGTGCCAGCAACATCTTCAGCGGGATTAACAATGAGCAGTTCTTC

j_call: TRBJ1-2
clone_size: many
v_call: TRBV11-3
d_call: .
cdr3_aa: CASSLRSGGPYGYTF
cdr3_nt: TGTGCCAGCAGCTTAAGATCCGGGGGGCCCTATGGCTACACCTTC

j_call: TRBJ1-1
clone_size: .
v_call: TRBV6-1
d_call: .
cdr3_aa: CASTLAVPSEAFF
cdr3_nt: TGTGCCAGCACCCTGGCGGTCCCGAGTGAAGCTTTCTTT

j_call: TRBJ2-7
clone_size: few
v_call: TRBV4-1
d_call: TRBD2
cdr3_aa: CASSQFTSGSQEQYF
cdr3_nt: TGCGCCAGCAGCCAATTTACTAGCGGGAGTCAGGAGCAGTACTTC

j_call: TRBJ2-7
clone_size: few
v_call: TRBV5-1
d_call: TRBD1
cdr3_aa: CASSHDRGEGYF
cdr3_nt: TGCGCCAGCAGCCATGACAGGGGAGAGGGGTACTTC

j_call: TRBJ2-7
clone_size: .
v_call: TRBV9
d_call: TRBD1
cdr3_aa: CASSPQQGKQYF
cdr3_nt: TGTGCCAGCAGCCCACAACAGGGGAAGCAGTACTTC

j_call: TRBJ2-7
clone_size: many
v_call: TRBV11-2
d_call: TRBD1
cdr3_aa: CASSVGGQALYEQYF
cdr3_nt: TGTGCCAGCAGCGTAGGGGGACAGGCCCTCTACGAGCAGTACTTC

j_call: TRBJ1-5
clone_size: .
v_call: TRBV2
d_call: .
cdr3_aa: CASSDRRGVSQPQHF
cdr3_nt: TGTGCCAGCAGTGATAGGAGGGGAGTCTCCCAGCCCCAGCATTTT

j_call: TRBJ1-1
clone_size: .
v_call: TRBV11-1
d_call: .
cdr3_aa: CASSQIAVLGAFF
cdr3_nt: TGTGCCAGCAGCCAAATCGCAGTATTGGGAGCTTTCTTT

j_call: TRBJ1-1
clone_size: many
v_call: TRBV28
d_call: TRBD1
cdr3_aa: CASRVGQRNTEAFF
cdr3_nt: TGTGCCAGCAGGGTGGGACAGAGAAACACTGAAGCTTTCTTT

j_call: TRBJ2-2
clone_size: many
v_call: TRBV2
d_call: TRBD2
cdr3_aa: CASSVWLAGDSGELFF
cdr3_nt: TGTGCCAGCAGTGTATGGCTAGCGGGAGACTCCGGGGAGCTGTTTTTT

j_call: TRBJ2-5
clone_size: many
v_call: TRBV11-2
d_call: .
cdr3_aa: CASSASLPRETQYF
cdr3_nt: TGTGCCAGCAGCGCTTCACTCCCCAGGGAGACCCAGTACTTC

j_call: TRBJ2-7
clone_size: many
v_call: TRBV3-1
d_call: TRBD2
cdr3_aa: CASSQGLAGAYEQYF
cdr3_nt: TGTGCCAGCAGCCAAGGACTAGCGGGAGCCTACGAGCAGTACTTC

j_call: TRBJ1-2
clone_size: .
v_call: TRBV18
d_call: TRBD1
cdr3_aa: CASSPGGQGHYGYTF
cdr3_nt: TGTGCCAGCTCACCCGGGGGACAGGGGCACTATGGCTACACCTTC

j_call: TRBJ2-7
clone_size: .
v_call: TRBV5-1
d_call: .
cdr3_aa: CASSSGTEAYEQYF
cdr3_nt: TGCGCCAGCAGCTCCGGGACCGAAGCCTACGAGCAGTACTTC

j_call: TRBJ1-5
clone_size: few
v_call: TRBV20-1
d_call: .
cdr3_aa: CSAGSWQVLQPQHF
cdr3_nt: TGCAGTGCTGGATCGTGGCAGGTTCTTCAGCCCCAGCATTTT

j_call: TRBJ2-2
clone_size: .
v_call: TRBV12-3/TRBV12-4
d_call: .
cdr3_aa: CASSSGPGRGAGELFF
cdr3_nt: TGTGCCAGCAGTTCCGGACCGGGCCGAGGGGCCGGGGAGCTGTTTTTT

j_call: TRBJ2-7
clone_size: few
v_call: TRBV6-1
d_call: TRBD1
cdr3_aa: CASSRDRVSYEQYF
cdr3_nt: TGTGCCAGCAGCCGGGACAGGGTATCCTACGAGCAGTACTTC

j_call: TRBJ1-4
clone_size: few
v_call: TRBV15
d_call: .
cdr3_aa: CATSRVTGNEKLFF
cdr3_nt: TGTGCCACCAGCAGAGTGACAGGAAATGAAAAACTGTTTTTT

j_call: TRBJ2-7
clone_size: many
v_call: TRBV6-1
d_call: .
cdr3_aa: CASSPRGGTRNEQYF
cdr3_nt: TGTGCCAGCAGCCCCAGGGGGGGGACCCGAAACGAGCAGTACTTC

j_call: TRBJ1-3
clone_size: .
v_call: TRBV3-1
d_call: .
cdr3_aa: CASSRGEGAGNTIYF
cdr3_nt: TGTGCCAGCAGCCGGGGCGAAGGCGCTGGAAACACCATATATTTT

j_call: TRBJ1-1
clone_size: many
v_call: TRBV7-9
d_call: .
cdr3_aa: CASSLGKANTEAFF
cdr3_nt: TGCGCCAGCAGCCTAGGGAAGGCGAACACTGAAGCTTTCTTT

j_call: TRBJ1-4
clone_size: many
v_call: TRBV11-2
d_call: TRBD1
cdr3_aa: CASSWTTGANEKLFF
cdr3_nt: TGTGCCAGCAGCTGGACAACAGGGGCCAATGAAAAACTGTTTTTT

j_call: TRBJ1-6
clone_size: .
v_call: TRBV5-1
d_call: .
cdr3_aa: CASSLGGSGTSPLHF
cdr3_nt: TGCGCCAGCAGCTTGGGGGGCAGCGGGACTTCACCCCTCCACTTT

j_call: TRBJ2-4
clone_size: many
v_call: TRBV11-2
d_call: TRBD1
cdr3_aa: CASSTTGQDRGRNIQYF
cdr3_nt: TGTGCCAGCAGCACCACAGGACAGGACCGGGGTAGAAACATTCAGTACTTC

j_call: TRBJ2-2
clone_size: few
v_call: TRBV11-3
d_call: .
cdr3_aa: CASSLIGTPAGELFF
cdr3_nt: TGTGCCAGCAGCTTAATTGGGACACCGGCCGGGGAGCTGTTTTTT

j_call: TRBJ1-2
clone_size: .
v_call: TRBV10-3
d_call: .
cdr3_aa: CAISESVGGYTF
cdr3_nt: TGTGCCATCAGTGAGTCGGTAGGAGGCTACACCTTC

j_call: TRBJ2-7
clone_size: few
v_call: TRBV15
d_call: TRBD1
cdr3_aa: CATSKDRAYEQYF
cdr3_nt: TGTGCCACCAGCAAGGACAGGGCCTACGAGCAGTACTTC

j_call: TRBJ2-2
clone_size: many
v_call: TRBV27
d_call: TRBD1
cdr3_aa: CASSYGVGQGVTGELFF
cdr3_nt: TGTGCCAGCAGTTACGGAGTAGGACAGGGAGTAACCGGGGAGCTGTTTTTT

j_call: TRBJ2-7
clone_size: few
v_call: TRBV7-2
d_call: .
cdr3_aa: CASSLTVRREQYF
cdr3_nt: TGTGCCAGCAGCTTAACAGTACGGCGCGAGCAGTACTTC

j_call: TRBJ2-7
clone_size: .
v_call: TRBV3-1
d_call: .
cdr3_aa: CASSQVWDTAYEQYF
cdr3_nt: TGTGCCAGCAGCCAAGTTTGGGACACCGCCTACGAGCAGTACTTC

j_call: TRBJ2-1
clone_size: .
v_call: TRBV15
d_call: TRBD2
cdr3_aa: CATSSILAGERGEQFF
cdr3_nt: TGTGCCACCAGCAGTATACTAGCGGGAGAAAGGGGTGAGCAGTTCTTC

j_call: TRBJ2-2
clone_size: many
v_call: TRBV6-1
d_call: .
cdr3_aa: CASSPSSGNAGLLFF
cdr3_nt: TGTGCCAGCAGTCCCAGTAGCGGAAACGCAGGGTTGCTGTTTTTT

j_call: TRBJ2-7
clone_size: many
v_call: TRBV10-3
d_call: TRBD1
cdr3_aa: CAISVGTGGDEQYF
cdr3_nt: TGTGCCATCAGTGTCGGGACAGGGGGCGACGAGCAGTACTTC

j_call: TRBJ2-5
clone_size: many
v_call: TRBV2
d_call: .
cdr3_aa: CASSTDRFQETQYF
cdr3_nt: TGTGCCAGCAGTACCGACAGGTTCCAAGAGACCCAGTACTTC

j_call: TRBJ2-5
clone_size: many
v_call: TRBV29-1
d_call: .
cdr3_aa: CSVEIQARETQYF
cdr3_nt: TGCAGCGTTGAGATCCAGGCGCGAGAGACCCAGTACTTC

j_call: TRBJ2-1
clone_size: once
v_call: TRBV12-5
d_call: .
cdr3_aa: CASGLSSGEQFF
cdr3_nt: TGTGCTAGTGGTTTGTCCTCCGGGGAGCAGTTCTTC

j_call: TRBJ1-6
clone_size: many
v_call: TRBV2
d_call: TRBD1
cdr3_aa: CASSPRDRVRSPLHF
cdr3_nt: TGTGCCAGCAGTCCCCGGGACAGGGTTCGGTCACCCCTCCACTTT

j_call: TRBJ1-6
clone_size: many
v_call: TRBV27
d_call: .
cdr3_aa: CASSSLKSPLHF
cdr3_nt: TGTGCCAGCAGTTCCCTCAAGTCACCCCTCCACTTT

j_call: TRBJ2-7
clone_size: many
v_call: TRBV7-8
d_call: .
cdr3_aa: CASSLGQGGYEQYF
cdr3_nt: TGTGCCAGCAGCTTAGGCCAAGGGGGCTACGAGCAGTACTTC

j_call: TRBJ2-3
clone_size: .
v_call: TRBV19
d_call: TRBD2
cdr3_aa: CASRTEGTSGRTDTQYF
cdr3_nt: TGTGCCAGTAGGACGGAGGGGACTAGCGGTCGCACAGATACGCAGTATTTT

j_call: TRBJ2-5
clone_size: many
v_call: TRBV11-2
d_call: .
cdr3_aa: CASSRLVQETQYF
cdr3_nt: TGTGCCAGCAGCCGACTAGTCCAAGAGACCCAGTACTTC

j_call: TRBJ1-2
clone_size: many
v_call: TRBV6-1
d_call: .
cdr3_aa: CASSPSADSYGYTF
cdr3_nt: TGTGCCAGCAGTCCCAGCGCGGACTCCTATGGCTACACCTTC

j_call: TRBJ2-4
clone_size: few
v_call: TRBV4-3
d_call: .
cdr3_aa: CASSQELTYSGNIQYF
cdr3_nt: TGCGCCAGCAGCCAAGAGCTTACATACTCGGGAAACATTCAGTACTTC

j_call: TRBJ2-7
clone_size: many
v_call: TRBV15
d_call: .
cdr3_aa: CATSSREVGYEQYF
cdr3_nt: TGTGCCACCAGCAGCAGGGAGGTAGGCTACGAGCAGTACTTC

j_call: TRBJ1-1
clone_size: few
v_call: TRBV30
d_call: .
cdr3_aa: CAWIPGWPNTEAFF
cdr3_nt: TGTGCCTGGATCCCCGGCTGGCCGAACACTGAAGCTTTCTTT

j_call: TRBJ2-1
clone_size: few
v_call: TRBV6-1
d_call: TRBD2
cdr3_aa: CASRRGGVYNEQFF
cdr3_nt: TGTGCCAGCAGACGGGGGGGCGTCTACAATGAGCAGTTCTTC

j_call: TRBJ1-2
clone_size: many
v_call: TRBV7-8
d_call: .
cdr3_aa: CASSPGLANYGYTF
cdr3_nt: TGTGCCAGCAGCCCAGGACTAGCTAACTATGGCTACACCTTC

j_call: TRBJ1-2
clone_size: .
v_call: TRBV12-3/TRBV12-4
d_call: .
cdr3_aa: CASTQQGGYGYTF
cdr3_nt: TGTGCCAGCACCCAACAAGGGGGTTATGGCTACACCTTC

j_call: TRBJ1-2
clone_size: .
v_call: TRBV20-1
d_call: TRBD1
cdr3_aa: CSATRQGLEAYTF
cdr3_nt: TGCAGTGCCACCAGACAGGGCCTGGAAGCCTACACCTTC

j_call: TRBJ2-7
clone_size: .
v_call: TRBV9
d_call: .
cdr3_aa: CTSSPGGLGEQYF
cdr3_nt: TGTACCAGCAGCCCAGGGGGACTAGGCGAGCAGTACTTC